These 22 T cell receptor beta chains were sequenced from one sample in a study of OX40 agonist ivuxolimab in advanced cancers. The data were produced by immunoSEQ multiplex PCR, yet TCRdb's version contains in-frame clones alone and is incomplete. The sample lists about 80,000 clones, around nine tenths occurring once. The material was CD4+ or CD8+ T cells sorted from blood, obtained in a trial of the OX40 agonist ivuxolimab. The receptor set was obtained from an adult with an advanced solid tumor such as melanoma, head and neck, liver or kidney cancer.

The CDR3: CSVGAVQETQYF. CDR3 DNA sequence: TGCAGCGTTGGGGCAGTCCAAGAGACCCAGTACTTC. The chain combines TRBV29-1 with TRBJ2-5; D call uncertain. CDR3 length equals 12 residues. The V gene lost 4 bases and the J gene lost 1 base, with 7 bases spanning the gap. Germline lookup yields CDR1 SQVTM and CDR2 ANQGSEA.

The chain carries TRBV19 and TRBJ1-6; no firm D call. Germline loops: CDR1 LNHDA, CDR2 SQIVND (reference sequence). V dropped 9 bases and J dropped 7 bases, with 16 bases sitting between them. This CDR3 region has 14 residues. CDR3 bases: TGTGCCAGCCGAACCCTCTCTACCAATTCACCCCTCCACTTT. This sequence encodes CASRTLSTNSPLHF. The variable domain in full, completed from reference TRBV19 and TRBJ1-6, reads DGGITQSPKYLFRKEGQNVTLSCEQNLNHDAMYWYRQDPGQGLRLIYYSQIVNDFQKGDIAEGYSVSREKKESFPLTVTSAQKNPTAFYLCASRTLSTNSPLHFGNGTRLTVT.

The V call is TRBV9, the J call TRBJ1-1; maybe TRBD1 (5 bases). CDR1 is SGDLS and CDR2 is YYNGEE in the germline V gene. The V end lost 0 bases, the J end lost 4 bases, and 10 bases lay between the germline ends. CDR3 length: 14 residues. CDR3 nucleotides: TGTGCCAGCAGCGTAGCGGGGGGGAGCACTGAAGCTTTCTTT. Encoded protein: CASSVAGGSTEAFF.

The rearrangement joins TRBV7-8 to TRBJ2-1; the match to TRBD1 covers 10 bases. Germline CDR1 SGHVS, CDR2 FQNEAQ. There are 15 residues in the CDR3. After removal of 2 bases from V and 7 bases from J, the junction contained 5 bases not matched to a gene. DNA for the CDR3: TGTGCCAGCAGCTTACGGGACAGGGGCCGGAATGAGCAGTTCTTC. This encodes CASSLRDRGRNEQFF.

The V and J genes are TRBV2 and TRBJ1-1; 7 bases are shared with TRBD1. V lost 2 bases and J lost 0; bases outside the gene matches: 6. Germline CDR1 reads SNHLY; CDR2 reads FYNNEI. The length of the CDR3 is 16 residues. CDR3 residues: CASSETQGVVNTEAFF. The CDR3, as DNA: TGTGCCAGCAGTGAAACCCAGGGGGTGGTGAACACTGAAGCTTTCTTT.

V usage is TRBV4-1 and J usage is TRBJ2-1, with 7 bases identical to TRBD2. There are 15 residues in the CDR3. V was pared by 1 base and J by 8 bases, with 8 bases of the junction left unmatched. Per germline, CDR1 MGHRA and CDR2 YSYEKL. CDR3 nucleotide sequence: TGCGCCAGCAGCCAAGTGGGCGGGGCGGGGGATGAGCAGTTCTTC. This gives the protein CASSQVGGAGDEQFF.

The chain has TRBV7-9 and TRBJ2-5, with unresolved D. V lost 5 bases and J 1 base, leaving 2 bases between the germline ends. CDR3 length: 11 amino acids. Germline lookup yields CDR1 SEHNR and CDR2 FQNEAQ (reference sequence). For the CDR3, the DNA is TGTGCCAGCAGCCCCCAAGAGACCCAGTACTTC. Translated: CASSPQETQYF.

This sequence joins TRBV5-1 and TRBJ2-5; D might be TRBD1 or TRBD2, each matching 6 bases. The CDR3 sequence is 14 residues long. V dropped 3 bases and J dropped 5 bases, with 14 bases sitting between them. CDR1 is SGHRS, CDR2 YFSETQ, per germline. The CDR3 DNA reads TGCGCCAGCAGCTGGGCCGGGGGCCGGGAGACCCAGTACTTC. This encodes CASSWAGGRETQYF.

V and J are TRBV6-1 and TRBJ2-1; tentative D call: TRBD1 (6 bases). CDR1 MNHNS and CDR2 SASEGT come from the germline V gene. Trimming cost V 5 bases and J 15 bases, with 17 bases left between them. The CDR3 runs 12 residues. In DNA, the CDR3 is TGTGCCAGCAGTCCCAACCCGCAGGGGAGGTTCTTC. This sequence encodes CASSPNPQGRFF.

This clone was observed a few times. V usage is TRBV5-4 and J usage is TRBJ2-3; weak D call: TRBD2 (5 bases). CDR1 is SGHNT, CDR2 YYREEE, per germline (reference sequence). The CDR3 totals 14 residues. V was shortened by 3 bases and J by 0 bases, with 8 bases between the two germline ends. CDR3 bases: TGTGCCAGCAGCTGGGGAGAGAGCACAGATACGCAGTATTTT. This sequence encodes CASSWGESTDTQYF. The whole variable domain, filled in from reference TRBV5-4 and TRBJ2-3, reads ETGVTQSPTHLIKTRGQQVTLRCSSQSGHNTVSWYQQALGQGPQFIFQYYREEENGRGNFPPRFSGLQFPNYSSELNVNALELDDSALYLCASSWGESTDTQYFGPGTRLTVL.

The chain carries TRBV6-1 and TRBJ2-7, with a weak D call TRBD1 (6 bases). V dropped 6 bases and J dropped 2 bases, with 8 bases sitting between them. Germline loops: CDR1 MNHNS, CDR2 SASEGT. This CDR3 has 12 amino acids. CDR3 coding DNA: TGTGCCAGCAGGACAGGCCCCTACGAGCAGTACTTC. Protein: CASRTGPYEQYF.

The chain combines TRBV6-5 with TRBJ2-2; D may be TRBD1 or TRBD2 (6 bases each). The CDR3 extends over 14 amino acids. Trimming cost V 8 bases and J 7 bases, with 17 bases left between them. Germline V CDR1 and CDR2: MNHEY, SVGAGI. CDR3 in DNA: TGTGCCAGCTGGAAATCGGGGGCTTTCGGGGAGCTGTTTTTT. The encoded protein is CASWKSGAFGELFF.

J is TRBJ1-5 and V is TRBV7-8; tentatively, D is TRBD1 (6 bases). The CDR3 extends over 18 amino acids. V was trimmed by 5 bases and J by 6 bases, leaving 26 bases between them. The V gene's germline CDR1 is SGHVS and CDR2 FQNEAQ. The CDR3 coding sequence is TGTGCCAGCAGCCCGAAAGGGGTATTACAGGGCGGACCTCAGCCCCAGCATTTT. It yields the protein CASSPKGVLQGGPQPQHF.

The CDR3 DNA sequence: TGTGCCAGTAGTATAGGTGGACCCGCCGGGACTGAAGCTTTCTTT. Residues: CASSIGGPAGTEAFF. The genes are TRBV19 and TRBJ1-1; the D is unclear. Trimming took off 1 base at V and 5 bases at J, with 14 bases between the two ends. Germline V gives CDR1 LNHDA, CDR2 SQIVND (reference sequence). The CDR3 covers 15 residues.

The chain employs TRBV7-9 and TRBJ2-7; D is possibly TRBD2 (5 bases). The CDR3 consists of 14 residues. Trimming removed 11 bases from V and 3 bases from J, with 20 bases in between. Per germline, CDR1 SEHNR and CDR2 FQNEAQ (reference sequence). Written as DNA, the CDR3 is TGTGCCGGCATGGCGGGCGGATTTAACTACGAGCAGTACTTC. Translation gives CAGMAGGFNYEQYF.

This sequence joins TRBV6-5 and TRBJ1-2; 7 nucleotides agree with TRBD1. J was trimmed by 7 bases and V by 6 bases; bases with no gene match: 8. The CDR3 consists of 13 residues. Germline assignment: CDR1 MNHEY and CDR2 SVGAGI. CDR3: CASRPTGLLGYTF. As DNA, the CDR3 is TGTGCCAGCAGGCCGACAGGGCTACTTGGCTACACCTTC.

This clone is a singleton in its sample. This chain connects TRBV28 to TRBJ1-2; 8 bases align to TRBD1. V trimming: 4 bases; J trimming: 11 bases; junction bases outside the gene matches: 18. The CDR3 is 16 residues long. Germline values: CDR1 MDHEN, CDR2 SYDVKM. The CDR3 spells CASSSPTRLDRGRYTF. The DNA for the CDR3 is TGTGCCAGCAGTTCTCCCACCCGTCTTGACAGGGGAAGGTACACCTTC.

The chain recombines TRBV5-5 with TRBJ1-5; D is unresolved. Per the germline V gene, CDR1 is SGHKS and CDR2 is YYEKEE (reference sequence). Trimming removed 6 bases at V and 9 bases at J, with 19 bases between. CDR3 length: 14 amino acids. The DNA of the CDR3 is TGTGCCAGCACCCCGGGAGCGGGTTTATCGCCCCAGCATTTT. As protein: CASTPGAGLSPQHF.

The chain joins TRBV29-1 to TRBJ1-3; the D gene is possibly TRBD1 (5 bases). This CDR3 region has 11 residues. The V end lost 7 bases, the J end lost 8 bases, and 12 bases lay between the germline ends. From germline, CDR1 is SQVTM and CDR2 ANQGSEA. As DNA, the CDR3 is TGCAGCGCCGGGACCGGGGACACCATATATTTT. Translation gives CSAGTGDTIYF.

Written as DNA, the CDR3 is TGTGCCAGCATTCAGGCAAGGCGCTACACCTTC. Residues: CASIQARRYTF. V is TRBV6-1 and J is TRBJ1-2; D remains ambiguous. This CDR3 spans 11 amino acids. The ends were cut back, 7 bases at V and 9 bases at J, with 12 bases in the middle. Germline loops: CDR1 MNHNS, CDR2 SASEGT.

V usage is TRBV5-8 and J usage is TRBJ2-5; D ambiguous. The CDR3 runs 13 residues. V lost 1 base and J lost 3, with 7 bases in between. Germline V gives CDR1 SGHTS, CDR2 YDEGEE. The DNA for the CDR3 is TGTGCCAGCAGCTTGCGGGTAAAAGAGACCCAGTACTTC. Protein product: CASSLRVKETQYF.

V is TRBV5-6 and J is TRBJ1-5; no clear D. The germline V gene has CDR1 SGHDT and CDR2 YYEEEE. The CDR3 length is 14 residues. Trimming left V 2 bases short and J 7 bases short, with 13 bases between. The CDR3 DNA sequence: TGTGCCAGCAGCTTAATCGACCGGACCCAGCCCCAGCATTTT. Its protein product is CASSLIDRTQPQHF.